The 31 T cell receptor beta chains below all came from one sample that was sequenced in a study of CXCR3-negative and CXCR3-positive naive CD8 T cells (dated by TCRdb to the late 2010s). The sequencer was a NextSeq 550. The Human TCR Profiling Kit (MiLaboratory) was used to make UMI-labeled 5' RACE TRB cDNA libraries. After TCRdb reprocessed the reads, each CDR3 protein sequence was kept as one row, without DNA. The sample table gives about 38,000 distinct CDR3 sequences. The top ten clones comprise about 14% of the sample. Sequenced: memory CD8+ T cells from blood. The cell subset or site label, read with the paper, signifies: conventional CD8+ memory T cells (TMEM), sorted as controls. The receptors come from a human donor in good health. Some clones in this sample may be carry-over from other donors' samples.

The J gene is TRBJ1-5, the V gene TRBV5-1; TCRdb gives TRBD1 as the D gene, but with no DNA this cannot be confirmed. Germline CDR1 reads SGHRS; CDR2 reads YFSETQ. The CDR3 spans 14 residues. CDR3 sequence: CASSPGAGNQPQHF.

The chain uses TRBV29-1 and TRBJ2-3; TCRdb names TRBD2, which stays unverified in the absence of DNA. Germline CDR1 reads SQVTM; CDR2 reads ANQGSEA. The CDR3 has 14 residues. CDR3 loop: CSVTGLGGTDTQYF.

V gene TRBV6-5 combines with J gene TRBJ2-3; TCRdb indicates TRBD2, and absent DNA this call remains unverified. The CDR3 is 14 residues long. Germline V gene sequence: CDR1 MNHEY, CDR2 SVGAGI. The CDR3 here is CASKGLADTDTQYF.

This CDR3 is CSVESGGGNTGELFF. This chain uses TRBV29-1 with TRBJ2-2; TCRdb designates TRBD2, a call that cannot be tested without DNA. In germline, CDR1 is SQVTM, CDR2 ANQGSEA. This CDR3 is built from 15 residues.

The chain recombines TRBV4-3 with TRBJ1-6. Germline V gene lookup returns CDR1 LGHNA and CDR2 YSLEER. The CDR3 covers 14 residues. The chain's CDR3 is CASSYAENNSPLHF.

The chain has TRBV29-1 and TRBJ2-5. The CDR3 spans 12 residues. Germline lookup yields CDR1 SQVTM and CDR2 ANQGSEA. The CDR3 loop is CSVADSSETQYF.

The V and J genes are TRBV20-1 and TRBJ2-3; TCRdb's D call, TRBD2, is unchecked because there is no DNA. Germline CDR1 and CDR2: DFQATT and SNEGSKA (reference sequence). This CDR3 contains 16 residues. The chain's CDR3 is CSAKRMAGDWEDTQYF.

The chain employs TRBV6-5 and TRBJ1-1; absent DNA, TCRdb's TRBD1 call cannot be checked. The length of the CDR3 is 14 residues. The V gene's germline CDR1 is MNHEY and CDR2 SVGAGI. The CDR3 region is CASSYSTGGNEAFF.

This rearrangement joins TRBV2 to TRBJ1-1; the TRBD1 assignment by TCRdb is unverifiable without DNA. Germline-derived CDR1 and CDR2 are SNHLY and FYNNEI. The length of the CDR3 is 16 residues. The CDR3 spells CASSLTEFLGGTEAFF.

The chain has TRBV20-1 and TRBJ2-7; TCRdb reports TRBD1, a call that lacks DNA to check it against. The germline V gene encodes CDR1 DFQATT and CDR2 SNEGSKA (reference sequence). The CDR3 spans 14 residues. The CDR3 sequence: CSARTGQALYEQYF.

The V and J genes are TRBV11-2 and TRBJ2-7; TCRdb gives TRBD1 as the D gene, but with no DNA this cannot be confirmed. The V gene's germline CDR1 is SGHAT and CDR2 FQNNGV. This CDR3 has 13 amino acids. This chain's CDR3 is CASSRDGSYEQYF.

V and J are TRBV6-5 and TRBJ2-7; checking the TCRdb D call of TRBD2 is not possible without DNA. The germline V gene has CDR1 MNHEY and CDR2 SVGAGI. There are 13 residues in the CDR3. The CDR3 protein is CASSYTEGYEQYF.

This chain uses TRBV27 with TRBJ2-7; TCRdb names TRBD2, which stays unverified in the absence of DNA. Germline values: CDR1 MNHEY, CDR2 SMNVEV (reference sequence). CDR3 size: 18 residues. CDR3 amino acids: CASSLDGPGLAGRDEQYF.

This chain connects TRBV20-1 to TRBJ2-7; TCRdb's D gene call, TRBD1, goes unchecked for lack of DNA. The germline gives CDR1 DFQATT, CDR2 SNEGSKA (reference sequence). The CDR3 runs 14 residues. The CDR3 protein is CSARVGQGAYEQYF.

This clonotype is medium-sized by frequency. The rearrangement links TRBV6-4 to TRBJ2-3; the D call from TCRdb, TRBD1, cannot be confirmed without DNA. CDR3 length equals 14 residues. The germline V gene has CDR1 MRHNA and CDR2 SNTAGT. CDR3 loop: CASSETGVTDTQYF.

This chain joins TRBV6-2 or TRBV6-3 and TRBJ2-2; TCRdb calls TRBD1, which cannot be checked without DNA. CDR3 length: 14 amino acids. CDR1 and CDR2 from the germline V gene are MNHEY and SVGEGT. CDR3 residues: CASSVQGDTGELFF.

The gene calls are TRBV6-6 and TRBJ2-3; checking the TCRdb D call of TRBD1 is not possible without DNA. Germline CDR1 MNHNY, CDR2 SVGAGI (reference sequence). The CDR3 contains 15 residues. The CDR3 loop is CASSPSGTNTDTQYF.

V is TRBV9 and J is TRBJ2-3; TCRdb reports TRBD2, a call that lacks DNA to check it against. Looked up from germline, CDR1 is SGDLS and CDR2 is YYNGEE. CDR3 length equals 16 residues. The CDR3 sequence is CASSPGLATSTDTQYF.

The chain combines TRBV12-3 or TRBV12-4 with TRBJ1-2; without DNA, the TCRdb call of TRBD1 cannot be checked. CDR3 length equals 13 residues. CDR3 loop: CASSPGQAEGYTF.

The chain combines TRBV5-1 with TRBJ2-2. Germline loops: CDR1 SGHRS, CDR2 YFSETQ. The CDR3 is 14 residues long. The CDR3 reads CASSLGKYTGELFF.

The rearrangement joins TRBV20-1 to TRBJ2-2; with no DNA, the TCRdb D assignment of TRBD2 cannot be verified. CDR3 length: 15 residues. Germline-derived CDR1 and CDR2 are DFQATT and SNEGSKA (reference sequence). CDR3: CSANNPGLATGELFF.

J is TRBJ2-5 and V is TRBV6-6; the D call from TCRdb, TRBD1, cannot be confirmed without DNA. The germline V gene encodes CDR1 MNHNY and CDR2 SVGAGI (reference sequence). The CDR3 is 17 residues long. CDR3 in amino acids: CASSYTGQGMQHETQYF.

The rearrangement uses TRBV7-8 and TRBJ1-3. Germline-derived CDR1 and CDR2 are SGHVS and FQNEAQ. The CDR3 covers 14 residues. CDR3 loop: CASSLGASGNTIYF.

This chain joins TRBV29-1 and TRBJ2-7; TCRdb's D call, TRBD1, is unchecked because there is no DNA. In germline, CDR1 is SQVTM, CDR2 ANQGSEA. The CDR3 extends over 16 amino acids. The CDR3 is CSVVNFGDVGEAEQYF.

The chain carries TRBV7-9 and TRBJ2-3; TCRdb selects TRBD2, and the lack of DNA leaves this call unchecked. The CDR3 runs 20 residues. Germline assignment: CDR1 SEHNR and CDR2 FQNEAQ (reference sequence). The CDR3 reads CASSLPEGTSGGSSTDTQYF.

This sequence joins TRBV7-9 and TRBJ2-1. The germline gives CDR1 SEHNR, CDR2 FQNEAQ (reference sequence). The CDR3 loop spans 14 amino acids. CDR3 region: CASSLVAKGNEQFF. The variable domain in full, with the rest retrieved from reference TRBV7-9 and TRBJ2-1, is DTGVSQNPRHKITKRGQNVTFRCDPISEHNRLYWYRQTLGQGPEFLTYFQNEAQLEKSRLLSDRFSAERPKGSFSTLEIQRTEQGDSAMYLCASSLVAKGNEQFFGPGTRLTVL.

This sequence joins TRBV4-1 and TRBJ2-7; the D gene TCRdb calls, TRBD1, cannot be checked with no DNA. Germline V gene lookup returns CDR1 MGHRA and CDR2 YSYEKL. This CDR3 is 15 amino acids long. This CDR3 is CASSQDPRDPYEQYF.

The chain is built from TRBV20-1 and TRBJ2-1; checking the TCRdb D call of TRBD1 is not possible without DNA. This CDR3 contains 15 residues. CDR1 is DFQATT, CDR2 SNEGSKA, per germline (reference sequence). This CDR3 is CSARGLFSEYNEQFF.

V is TRBV7-2 and J is TRBJ2-7. CDR1 SGHTA and CDR2 FQGNSA come from the germline V gene. The CDR3 loop spans 13 amino acids. Here the CDR3 reads CASSLVLTIEQYF. The whole variable domain, remainder taken from reference TRBV7-2 and TRBJ2-7, is GAGVSQSPSNKVTEKGKDVELRCDPISGHTALYWYRQSLGQGLEFLIYFQGNSAPDKSGLPSDRFSAERTGGSVSTLTIQRTQQEDSAVYLCASSLVLTIEQYFGPGTRLTVT.

The rearrangement links TRBV28 to TRBJ2-5. Germline V gene data show CDR1 as MDHEN and CDR2 as SYDVKM. This CDR3 has 11 residues. This CDR3 is CASSNEETQYF.

The chain links TRBV20-1 to TRBJ1-1; the TRBD1 assignment by TCRdb is unverifiable without DNA. The CDR3 is 13 residues long. CDR1 is DFQATT and CDR2 is SNEGSKA in the germline V gene (reference sequence). The CDR3 is CSLAGWGNTEAFF.